This T cell receptor (beta chain) was sequenced during a study of blood T cell repertoires in COVID-19. About the research overall: Specimens from acute and convalescent COVID-19 originated in the United States, Italy and Spain. T cells, B-cell-depleted T cells, or PBMCs supplied cDNA or gDNA.

There are 13 residues in the CDR3. Germline V CDR1 and CDR2: MNHEY, SMNVEV (reference sequence). The V gene lost 2 bases and the J gene lost 3 bases, with 7 bases spanning the gap. Authors' processing steps: Estimates of nucleated cell counts were drawn from the amplification of reference gene primers. Using immunoSEQ multiplex PCR, the repertoire was profiled, and TCRdb retains in-frame clones only, with some absent. V, J and clone size are taken as reported in that table, and D and trimming were inferred from the DNA itself. The sample holds tens of thousands of clones, around 89% seen once. The sample taken for sequencing was peripheral blood. This TCR came from a human donor in a cohort sampled during active COVID-19. The chain links TRBV27 to TRBJ1-2; D not certain. Here the CDR3 DNA reads TGTGCCAGCAGTTTAGGGCCAGACTATGGCTACACCTTC. This encodes CASSLGPDYGYTF.